This entry features one T cell receptor beta chain sequence. Its antigen is unidentified. TCRdb keeps only in-frame clones here, not all; method: immunoSEQ multiplex PCR. The repertoire consists of 2,500,000 or so clones, with 80% to 95% occurring once and the leading ten covering about 0.39%. This sample stems from a study of shared clonotypes between healthy human individuals. Trimming left V 4 bases short and J 9 bases short, with 16 bases between. Looked up from germline, CDR1 is MNHEY and CDR2 is SVGAGI. This CDR3 has 14 residues. None of the donors, who were healthy HIV-negative adults, had recently had acute infections or vaccinations. Study observations and caveats: The expectation was that sequencing depth would affect clonotype sharing among donors.

This receptor was obtained from a man between 18 and 29 years old in good health. Some clones in this sample may be carry-over from other donors' samples. The rearrangement joins TRBV6-5 to TRBJ2-1; D is unclear. Sequencing was done on a sample of naive CD4+ T cells from PBMCs. Subset of the sample: CD45RA+ positively selected. The CDR3 DNA reads TGTGCCAGCAGTTCAGGACCCCTGCCCAGTGAGCAGTTCTTC. This encodes CASSSGPLPSEQFF.